These T cell receptor beta chains were read from a single sample in a study of blood T cells in healthy people across ages. TCRdb independently ran MiXCR on the 5' RACE reads; one entry per CDR3 protein. Of about 720,000 distinct CDR3 sequences listed, over 20% were seen once; the top ten hold less than 25%. Sequencing was performed on blood. Source of these receptors: a man in his 70s in good health. Each CDR3 is given with its conserved first and last residue. A D gene is named only where the DNA matches it firmly. Clone size is shown for a subset of rows, as once, few, many or a class of expanded clone.

D gene	clone size	V gene	J gene	CDR3 protein	CDR3 DNA
TRBD1	few	TRBV6-2/TRBV6-3	TRBJ1-3	CASSRQGTSGNTIYF	TGTGCCAGCAGTCGACAGGGGACCTCTGGAAACACCATATATTTT
-	once	TRBV7-9	TRBJ1-1	CASSLASTEAFF	TGTGCCAGCAGCTTAGCGTCCACTGAAGCTTTCTTT
TRBD2	many	TRBV4-3	TRBJ2-5	CASRAAGEETQYF	TGCGCCAGCAGGGCAGCGGGGGAAGAGACCCAGTACTTC
TRBD2	-	TRBV7-3	TRBJ2-1	CASSLTGTSGDNEQFF	TGTGCCAGCAGCTTAACAGGGACTAGCGGTGACAATGAGCAGTTCTTC
-	few	TRBV7-2	TRBJ2-1	CASVRGSSYNEQFF	TGTGCCAGCGTGCGAGGGAGCTCCTACAATGAGCAGTTCTTC
TRBD2	few	TRBV6-5	TRBJ2-1	CAGSSPSGSNNEQFF	TGTGCCGGCAGTTCTCCTAGCGGGAGCAACAATGAGCAGTTCTTC
-	-	TRBV19	TRBJ1-2	CASSIQGPGGYGYTF	TGTGCCAGTAGTATTCAGGGGCCCGGAGGGTATGGCTACACCTTC
TRBD1	few	TRBV6-5	TRBJ2-7	CASSRDRGGNEQYF	TGTGCCAGCAGCCGAGACAGGGGAGGAAACGAGCAGTACTTC
-	-	TRBV3-1	TRBJ2-7	CASSQESLRGDEQYF	TGTGCCAGCAGCCAAGAGAGCCTGCGGGGCGACGAGCAGTACTTC
-	many	TRBV3-1	TRBJ2-1	CASSQDSTPYNEQFF	TGTGCCAGCAGCCAAGATTCAACTCCATACAATGAGCAGTTCTTC
-	-	TRBV5-1	TRBJ2-5	CASDFGGDGTQYF	TGCGCCAGCGACTTTGGAGGTGATGGGACCCAGTACTTC
-	-	TRBV3-1	TRBJ2-5	CASSQGSGVTPYF	TGTGCCAGCAGCCAAGGCTCAGGGGTGACCCCGTACTTC
-	few	TRBV21-1	TRBJ1-4	CASSKRRGKLFF	TGTGCCAGCAGCAAACGGAGGGGTAAACTGTTTTTT
-	few	TRBV28	TRBJ2-5	CASSLFGNQEAQYF	TGTGCCAGCAGTTTATTCGGAAACCAGGAGGCCCAGTACTTC
-	-	TRBV10-1	TRBJ1-2	CASSENSHLGYTF	TGCGCCAGCAGTGAGAATAGCCACCTCGGCTACACCTTC
TRBD2	few	TRBV5-1	TRBJ2-5	CASSQLAGVGQETQYF	TGCGCCAGCAGCCAACTAGCGGGGGTGGGCCAAGAGACCCAGTACTTC
TRBD2	-	TRBV27	TRBJ2-7	CASSLSPILAGKEQYF	TGTGCCAGCAGTTTATCCCCCATACTAGCGGGGAAAGAGCAGTACTTC